This T cell receptor beta chain is drawn from a study of blood T cell repertoires in COVID-19. The V segment lost 1 base and the J segment 4 bases; nucleotides outside the gene matches: 9. Germline V gene sequence: CDR1 SGHVS, CDR2 FNYEAQ. CDR3 length equals 17 residues. Assay used: immunoSEQ multiplex PCR; TCRdb lists only in-frame clones, some missing. The table includes about 130,000 clones, around 81% detected once. What was sequenced was peripheral blood. This clonotype was sampled from a man aged 60 to 75 with acute or convalescent COVID-19. The chain uses TRBV7-6 and TRBJ2-3, with 9 bases lining up with TRBD2. The CDR3 region has the DNA TGTGCCAGCAGCTTAGGGGGCGGGAGGGTTCTCCCAGATACGCAGTATTTT. This sequence encodes CASSLGGGRVLPDTQYF.